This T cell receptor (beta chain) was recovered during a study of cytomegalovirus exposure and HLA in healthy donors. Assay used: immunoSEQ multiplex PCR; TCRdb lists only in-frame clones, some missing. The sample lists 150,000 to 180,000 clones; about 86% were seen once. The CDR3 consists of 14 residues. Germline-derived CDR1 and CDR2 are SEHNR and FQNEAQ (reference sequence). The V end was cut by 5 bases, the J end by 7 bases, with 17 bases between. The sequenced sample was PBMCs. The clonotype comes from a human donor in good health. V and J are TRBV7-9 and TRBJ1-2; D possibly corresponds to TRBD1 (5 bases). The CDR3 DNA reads TGTGCCAGCAGCGGCCCACAGGATGTCTTTGGCTACACCTTC. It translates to CASSGPQDVFGYTF.